This entry lists 20 T cell receptor beta chains sequenced from one sample in a study of cytomegalovirus exposure and HLA in healthy donors. Profiling relied on immunoSEQ multiplex PCR, and the TCRdb table lists in-frame clones only, not all of them. Among fewer than 200,000 clones listed, roughly 84% were seen once. Sequenced: PBMCs. All receptors derive from a woman aged 18 to 35 in good health and CMV-seropositive.

The chain carries TRBV2 and TRBJ1-3; no reliable D call. The germline gives CDR1 SNHLY, CDR2 FYNNEI. The CDR3 is 16 residues long. The ends were cut back, 6 bases at V and 0 bases at J, with 15 bases in the middle. This CDR3 is CASRFQTGSSGNTIYF. For the CDR3, the DNA is TGTGCCAGCAGGTTCCAAACCGGGTCCTCTGGAAACACCATATATTTT. Complete variable domain (other parts from reference TRBV2 and TRBJ1-3): EPEVTQTPSHQVTQMGQEVILRCVPISNHLYFYWYRQILGQKVEFLVSFYNNEISEKSEIFDDQFSVERPDGSNFTLKIRSTKLEDSAMYFCASRFQTGSSGNTIYFGEGSWLTVV.

This chain connects TRBV4-1 to TRBJ2-5; 10 positions agree with TRBD1. CDR1 MGHRA and CDR2 YSYEKL come from the germline V gene. The ends lost 4 bases at V and 5 bases at J; junction bases unmatched: 7. This CDR3 comprises 15 residues. CDR3 bases: TGCGCCAGCAGCCGAGGGACAGGGGAACCGGAGACCCAGTACTTC. This encodes CASSRGTGEPETQYF.

This chain links TRBV11-2 with TRBJ1-3; a possible D gene is TRBD1 (5 bases). The length of the CDR3 is 16 residues. CDR1 and CDR2 from the germline V gene are SGHAT and FQNNGV. V was trimmed by 5 bases and J by 0 bases, leaving 14 bases between them. The CDR3 sequence: CASSPTLQDSGNTIYF. The CDR3 DNA reads as TGTGCCAGCAGCCCCACGCTACAGGACTCTGGAAACACCATATATTTT.

The chain combines TRBV14 with TRBJ2-7; D is possibly TRBD1 (6 bases). Germline lookup yields CDR1 SGHDN and CDR2 FVKESK. The CDR3 spans 12 residues. Trimming stripped 3 bases from V and 3 bases from J, with 6 bases between. The CDR3 is CASSQDSYEQYF. The CDR3 DNA reads as TGTGCCAGCAGCCAGGACAGCTACGAGCAGTACTTC.

This chain uses TRBV19 with TRBJ2-7; perhaps TRBD2 as D (5 bases). The CDR3 runs 14 residues. Trimming cost V 1 base and J 2 bases, with 9 bases left between them. Germline V gene data show CDR1 as LNHDA and CDR2 as SQIVND (reference sequence). In DNA, the CDR3 is TGTGCCAGTAGTATAGGAGTCGGGACCTACGAGCAGTACTTC. Translated, it gives CASSIGVGTYEQYF.

This rearrangement joins TRBV18 to TRBJ1-2; no definite D call. V was clipped by 2 bases and J by 8 bases, with 6 bases between them. The CDR3 consists of 11 residues. Germline V gene sequence: CDR1 KGHSH, CDR2 LQKENI. The CDR3 bases are TGTGCCAGCTCACCAGAGTCAGGCTACACCTTC. The encoded protein is CASSPESGYTF.

A few counts support this clone. The chain uses TRBV18 and TRBJ1-2; perhaps TRBD1 as D (6 bases). Germline V gene sequence: CDR1 KGHSH, CDR2 LQKENI. V dropped 5 bases and J dropped 3 bases, with 10 bases sitting between them. The CDR3 sequence is 13 residues long. The CDR3 bases are TGTGCCAGCTCAACGGACAGCGACTATGGCTACACCTTC. It codes for CASSTDSDYGYTF.

The J gene is TRBJ2-1, the V gene TRBV6-5, with 8 bases matching TRBD2. CDR1 MNHEY and CDR2 SVGAGI come from the germline V gene. This CDR3 contains 14 residues. The V and J ends lost 8 bases and 8 bases, in that order; junction bases with no gene match: 11. The CDR3 reads CASRGGVNKDEQFF. The CDR3 DNA reads as TGTGCCAGCCGGGGGGGGGTAAACAAGGATGAGCAGTTCTTC.

The chain is built from TRBV27 and TRBJ1-2; 8 bases are shared with TRBD1. V trimming: 5 bases; J trimming: 3 bases; junction bases outside the gene matches: 8. The CDR3 extends over 15 amino acids. The germline CDR1 and CDR2 sequences are MNHEY and SMNVEV (reference sequence). The CDR3 DNA reads TGTGCCAGCAGTCTAGACAGGGGCCTATACTATGGCTACACCTTC. Residues: CASSLDRGLYYGYTF.

CDR3 nucleotide sequence: TGTGCCAGCAGCCTGCGGGCCCTGAACACTGAAGCTTTCTTT. Translated, it gives CASSLRALNTEAFF. This sequence joins TRBV11-1 and TRBJ1-1; D gene unclear. Trimming shortened V by 5 bases and J by 0 bases, and 10 bases separated the two germline ends. Germline lookup yields CDR1 SGHAT and CDR2 FQDESV (reference sequence). The CDR3 contains 14 residues.

This sequence joins TRBV10-1 and TRBJ1-5; the D is unclear. Looked up from germline, CDR1 is WNHNN and CDR2 is SYGVQD (reference sequence). Trimming shortened V by 6 bases and J by 5 bases, and 17 bases separated the two germline ends. This CDR3 is built from 15 residues. The CDR3 nucleotides read TGCGCCAGCAGAGAACACATCGCGGGCGATCAGCCCCAGCATTTT. Protein sequence: CASREHIAGDQPQHF.

The J gene is TRBJ2-3, the V gene TRBV13, with 13 bases that match TRBD2. J lost 1 base, V lost 5 bases, and 6 bases had no gene match. The CDR3 contains 17 residues. The germline V gene encodes CDR1 PRHDT and CDR2 FYEKMQ (reference sequence). This CDR3 is CASSKGLAGPGTDTQYF. In nucleotides, the CDR3 is TGTGCCAGCAGCAAGGGACTAGCGGGGCCTGGCACAGATACGCAGTATTTT.

The rearrangement joins TRBV14 to TRBJ1-6; TRBD1 agrees at 9 bases. CDR3 size: 18 residues. In germline, CDR1 is SGHDN, CDR2 FVKESK. The junction had 17 bases not matched to a gene; V was cut back by 10 bases and J by 4 bases. CDR3 coding DNA: TGTGCCAATAAAAACCACGGGCGGGACAGGGCTTATAATTCACCCCTCCACTTT. Residues: CANKNHGRDRAYNSPLHF.

The chain joins TRBV29-1 to TRBJ2-7; 8 bases fit TRBD1. The CDR3 covers 14 residues. The junction had 6 bases not matched to a gene; V was cut back by 4 bases and J by 1 base. Germline V gene lookup returns CDR1 SQVTM and CDR2 ANQGSEA. The CDR3 region is CSVVQGALSYEQYF. The CDR3 region has the DNA TGCAGCGTTGTCCAGGGGGCGCTTTCCTACGAGCAGTACTTC.

This clone was detected only a few times. The rearrangement links TRBV6-1 to TRBJ1-2; 7 nucleotides match TRBD1. This CDR3 is 13 amino acids long. With 8 bases clipped from V and 2 bases from J, the junction kept 5 bases outside the gene matches. Germline lookup yields CDR1 MNHNS and CDR2 SASEGT. The CDR3 DNA follows: TGTGCCAGCGGGTTGGGACAGAACTATGGCTACACCTTC. It encodes CASGLGQNYGYTF.

Note on this clone: Other DNA variants within this sample encode the same CDR3. The chain carries TRBV6-5 and TRBJ1-5, with 8 bases identical to TRBD1. The CDR3 loop spans 14 amino acids. V trimming: 5 bases; J trimming: 4 bases; junction bases outside the gene matches: 4. Per the germline V gene, CDR1 is MNHEY and CDR2 is SVGAGI. CDR3 in amino acids: CASSPDRGNQPQHF. DNA of the CDR3: TGTGCCAGCAGTCCTGACAGGGGTAATCAGCCCCAGCATTTT.

This chain links TRBV6-5 with TRBJ1-2; weak D call: TRBD1 (5 bases). V lost 6 bases and J lost 2, with 13 bases in between. The CDR3 is 14 residues long. Germline-derived CDR1 and CDR2 are MNHEY and SVGAGI. The CDR3 loop reads CASRETGRNYGYTF. CDR3 sequence (DNA): TGTGCCAGCAGGGAAACAGGTCGGAACTATGGCTACACCTTC.

The chain recombines TRBV7-8 with TRBJ1-2; D perhaps matches TRBD1 (6 bases). Germline V gives CDR1 SGHVS, CDR2 FQNEAQ. This CDR3 region has 15 residues. V dropped 5 bases and J dropped 7 bases, with 20 bases sitting between them. The CDR3 reads CASSPARYRECGYTF. CDR3 sequence (DNA): TGTGCCAGCAGCCCCGCCCGATACAGGGAGTGTGGCTACACCTTC.

This rearrangement joins TRBV27 to TRBJ2-1, with 9 nucleotides matching TRBD1. In germline, CDR1 is MNHEY, CDR2 SMNVEV (reference sequence). This CDR3 is built from 16 residues. V dropped 6 bases and J dropped 7; count of bases not matched to a gene: 13. CDR3 in amino acids: CASRKVRDRAGNEQFF. The CDR3 region has the DNA TGTGCCAGCAGGAAAGTCCGGGACAGGGCTGGAAATGAGCAGTTCTTC.

About this clone: One junction end disagrees with the germline gene, perhaps due to a read error. The chain has TRBV2 and TRBJ2-7, with TRBD2 matching over 12 bases. The CDR3 sequence is 13 residues long. The germline gives CDR1 SNHLY, CDR2 FYNNEI. CDR3 residues: CAGRLAGAYEQYF. The CDR3 nucleotides read TGTGCCGGCAGACTAGCGGGGGCATACGAGCAGTACTTC.